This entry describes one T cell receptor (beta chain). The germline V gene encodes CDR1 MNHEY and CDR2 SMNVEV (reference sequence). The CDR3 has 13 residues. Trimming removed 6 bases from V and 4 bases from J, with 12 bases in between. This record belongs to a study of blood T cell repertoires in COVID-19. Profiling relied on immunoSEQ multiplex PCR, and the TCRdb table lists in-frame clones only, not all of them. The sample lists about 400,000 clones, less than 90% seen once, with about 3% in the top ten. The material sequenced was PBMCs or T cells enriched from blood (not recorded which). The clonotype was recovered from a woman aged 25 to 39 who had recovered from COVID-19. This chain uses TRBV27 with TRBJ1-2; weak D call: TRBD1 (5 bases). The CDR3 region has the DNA TGTGCCAGCAGCCCAGGGTCTGGCTATGGCTACACCTTC. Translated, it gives CASSPGSGYGYTF.